This T cell receptor (beta chain) originates from a study of blood T cell repertoires in COVID-19. The germline V gene has CDR1 SGHAT and CDR2 FQNNGV. CDR3 length: 15 amino acids. Between the trimmed V and J ends, which lost 1 base and 9 bases, there was a span of 16 bases. Adults between roughly 18 and 90 years of age took part from approximately 24 US areas. TCRdb's table, derived via immunoSEQ multiplex PCR, lists solely in-frame clones and lacks some. The top ten hold 1.5% to 2% of the sample, which has around 280,000 clones, roughly nine tenths seen once. The V and J genes are TRBV11-2 and TRBJ2-1; maybe TRBD2 (6 bases). What was sequenced was PBMCs or T cells enriched from blood (not recorded which). The sequence was obtained from a woman aged 40 to 50 who had recovered from COVID-19. This CDR3 is CASSLGPTSSGEQFF. DNA of the CDR3: TGTGCCAGCAGCTTAGGCCCGACTAGTTCAGGTGAGCAGTTCTTC.